These 14 T cell receptor beta chains originate from one sample sequenced in a study of T cells in Graves' hyperthyroidism and ophthalmopathy. RNA transcripts yielded amplified TCR beta CDR3 regions. The TCR CDR3 first-round RT-PCR relied on the HTBI primer set. One entry per CDR3 protein, called by TCRdb with MiXCR from the multiplex PCR reads. The sample lists around 580,000 distinct CDR3 sequences, roughly a sixth seen once, with 15% to 20% in the top ten. Sequencing used blood. The receptors stem from a woman between 18 and 29 years old with Graves' hyperthyroidism.

This clonotype was seen repeatedly, ten times or more. V gene TRBV7-2 combines with J gene TRBJ1-2; tentatively, D is TRBD1 (5 bases). The germline CDR1 and CDR2 sequences are SGHTA and FQGNSA. Trimming pared 3 bases from V and 4 bases from J, leaving 15 bases between. The CDR3 consists of 15 residues. CDR3 sequence: CASSLSTVFSYGYTF. As DNA, the CDR3 is TGTGCCAGCAGCTTGTCGACAGTATTCTCCTATGGCTACACCTTC. Drawing the rest from reference TRBV7-2 and TRBJ1-2, the complete variable domain is GAGVSQSPSNKVTEKGKDVELRCDPISGHTALYWYRQSLGQGLEFLIYFQGNSAPDKSGLPSDRFSAERTGGSVSTLTIQRTQQEDSAVYLCASSLSTVFSYGYTFGSGTRLTVV.

This clonotype occurred many times. The chain couples TRBV28 to TRBJ2-7; the match to TRBD2 covers 12 bases. The CDR3 contains 14 residues. Germline CDR1 is MDHEN and CDR2 is SYDVKM. V lost 6 bases and J lost 7; bases outside the gene matches: 7. The CDR3: CASSLAGGPAEQYF. CDR3 sequence (DNA): TGTGCCAGCAGCCTAGCGGGAGGGCCTGCGGAGCAGTACTTC.

This clonotype occurred many times. The V gene is TRBV29-1, the J gene TRBJ1-2; 8 bases match TRBD1. With V trimmed by 3 bases and J by 4 bases, 4 bases remained unmatched. Germline CDR1 reads SQVTM; CDR2 reads ANQGSEA. The CDR3 has 13 residues. CDR3 amino acids: CSVDETGVYGYTF. For the CDR3, the DNA is TGCAGCGTTGACGAGACAGGGGTCTATGGCTACACCTTC.

This clonotype turned up a few times. The junction does not match germline at one end; this may be a read error. The chain joins TRBV2 to TRBJ2-2; 7 bases map to TRBD1. Germline V gene lookup returns CDR1 SNHLY and CDR2 FYNNEI. The CDR3 runs to 15 residues. The CDR3 sequence is CASSEGDRATRELFF. CDR3 DNA sequence: TGTGCCAGCAGTGAAGGGGACAGAGCCACCAGGGAGCTGTTTTTT.

This clonotype was seen repeatedly, ten times or more. CDR3 sequence (DNA): TGTGCCAGCAGTTTGCCCGGGGGCAATCAGCCCCAGCATTTT. Protein sequence: CASSLPGGNQPQHF. The V call is TRBV12-3 or TRBV12-4, the J call TRBJ1-5; no clear D. V was trimmed by 3 bases and J by 2 bases, leaving 8 bases between them. The CDR3 loop spans 14 amino acids.

This clonotype was observed a few times. The CDR3: CASRARTGAGFYNEQFF. CDR3 sequence (DNA): TGTGCCAGCAGGGCCCGCACGGGGGCCGGGTTTTACAATGAGCAGTTCTTC. V is TRBV6-2 or TRBV6-3 and J is TRBJ2-1, with D possibly called TRBD1 or TRBD2 (6 bases each). Germline CDR1 MNHEY, CDR2 SVGEGT. The length of the CDR3 is 17 residues. Deletions cut 6 bases from V and 4 bases from J, with 22 bases between.

Comments on this clonotype: It may be a read error: a sequence one base away is much more abundant. J is TRBJ2-1 and V is TRBV20-1; D ambiguous. Germline CDR1 and CDR2: DFQATT and SNEGSKA (reference sequence). The CDR3 sequence is 13 residues long. The CDR3 region has the DNA TGCAGTGCTAAGGAGAGCTCCTACAATAAGCAGTTCTTC. Residues: CSAKESSYNKQFF.

The V gene is TRBV12-3 or TRBV12-4, the J gene TRBJ2-4, with 10 nucleotides matching TRBD2. The J segment lost 7 bases and the V segment lost 1 base, leaving 4 bases of the junction unmatched. The CDR3 covers 15 residues. The CDR3 protein is CASSLGAGGLNIQYF. CDR3 sequence (DNA): TGTGCCAGCAGTTTAGGAGCGGGGGGGCTGAACATTCAGTACTTC.

This clonotype was observed many times. The chain employs TRBV20-1 and TRBJ2-1; D possibly corresponds to TRBD2 (6 bases). This CDR3 has 17 residues. The V end was cut by 0 bases, the J end by 3 bases, with 18 bases between. Germline V gene data show CDR1 as DFQATT and CDR2 as SNEGSKA (reference sequence). CDR3 bases: TGCAGTGCTAGAGATTTTCGCCTAGCGAGCGACTACAATGAGCAGTTCTTC. It translates to CSARDFRLASDYNEQFF.

The chain carries TRBV18 and TRBJ1-4; D is unclear. This CDR3 has 15 amino acids. The germline CDR1 and CDR2 sequences are KGHSH and LQKENI. V lost 2 bases, J lost 3 bases, and 10 bases lay in between. The chain's CDR3 is CASSPLSGSNEKLFF. CDR3 DNA sequence: TGTGCCAGCTCACCATTATCGGGATCTAATGAAAAACTGTTTTTT. Full variable domain (remainder filled in from reference TRBV18 and TRBJ1-4): NAGVMQNPRHLVRRRGQEARLRCSPMKGHSHVYWYRQLPEEGLKFMVYLQKENIIDESGMPKERFSAEFPKEGPSILRIQQVVRGDSAAYFCASSPLSGSNEKLFFGSGTQLSVL.

This clonotype came up many times. V and J are TRBV28 and TRBJ2-1; a weak D match, TRBD1 (5 bases). Trimming left V 2 bases short and J 4 bases short, with 6 bases between. CDR3 length: 13 amino acids. The V gene's germline CDR1 is MDHEN and CDR2 SYDVKM. CDR3 amino acids: CASSLKGYNEQFF. The CDR3, as DNA: TGTGCCAGCAGTTTAAAGGGGTACAATGAGCAGTTCTTC.

This clonotype was seen only a few times. The rearrangement uses TRBV7-3 and TRBJ1-6; unclear D gene. The CDR3 is 16 residues long. Trimming removed 5 bases from V and 7 bases from J, with 18 bases in between. Germline values: CDR1 SGHTA, CDR2 FQGTGA. This chain's CDR3 is CASSLDRPGRNSPLHF. Here the CDR3 DNA reads TGTGCCAGCAGCCTTGACCGACCTGGCCGGAATTCACCCCTCCACTTT.

This clonotype has ten or more counts. The V call is TRBV24-1, the J call TRBJ1-2, with a weak D call TRBD1 (5 bases). The V end lost 5 bases, the J end lost 3 bases, and 9 bases lay between the germline ends. This CDR3 is 13 amino acids long. Germline values: CDR1 KGHDR, CDR2 SFDVKD. The CDR3 DNA reads TGTGCCACCAGTGTCGGGACGGACTATGGCTACACCTTC. This codes for CATSVGTDYGYTF.

This clonotype was seen at least ten times. This chain joins TRBV11-2 and TRBJ2-6; 9 bases align to TRBD1. The CDR3 spans 17 residues. Germline trimming cut 5 bases from V and 9 bases from J; bases unmatched to any gene: 14. Germline lookup yields CDR1 SGHAT and CDR2 FQNNGV. The CDR3 sequence is CASSPGLRTGESNVLTF. The CDR3 region has the DNA TGTGCCAGCAGCCCAGGGTTAAGGACAGGGGAGAGCAACGTCCTGACTTTC.